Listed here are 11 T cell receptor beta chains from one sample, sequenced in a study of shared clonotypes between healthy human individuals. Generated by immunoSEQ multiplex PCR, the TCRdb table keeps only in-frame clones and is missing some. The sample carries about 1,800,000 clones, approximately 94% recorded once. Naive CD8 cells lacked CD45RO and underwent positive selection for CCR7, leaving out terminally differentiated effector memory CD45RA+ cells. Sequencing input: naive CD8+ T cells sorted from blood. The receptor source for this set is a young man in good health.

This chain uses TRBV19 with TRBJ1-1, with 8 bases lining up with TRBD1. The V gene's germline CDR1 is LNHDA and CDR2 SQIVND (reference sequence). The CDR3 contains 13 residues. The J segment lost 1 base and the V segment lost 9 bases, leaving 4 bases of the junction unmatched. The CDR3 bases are TGTGCCAGCGGGGACAGGACGAACACTGAAGCTTTCTTT. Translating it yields CASGDRTNTEAFF. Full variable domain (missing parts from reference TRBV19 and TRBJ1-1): DGGITQSPKYLFRKEGQNVTLSCEQNLNHDAMYWYRQDPGQGLRLIYYSQIVNDFQKGDIAEGYSVSREKKESFPLTVTSAQKNPTAFYLCASGDRTNTEAFFGQGTRLTVV.

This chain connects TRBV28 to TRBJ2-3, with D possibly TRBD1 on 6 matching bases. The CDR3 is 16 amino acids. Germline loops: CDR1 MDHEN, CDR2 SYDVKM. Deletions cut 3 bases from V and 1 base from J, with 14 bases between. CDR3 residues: CASSLEQGEGTDTQYF. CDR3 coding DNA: TGTGCCAGCAGTTTGGAACAGGGAGAAGGCACAGATACGCAGTATTTT.

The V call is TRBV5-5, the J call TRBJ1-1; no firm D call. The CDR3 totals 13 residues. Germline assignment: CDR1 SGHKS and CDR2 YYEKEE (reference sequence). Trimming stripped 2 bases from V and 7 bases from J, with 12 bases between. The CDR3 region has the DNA TGTGCCAGCAGCTTTCTTCCTGGTCGTGAAGCTTTCTTT. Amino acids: CASSFLPGREAFF.

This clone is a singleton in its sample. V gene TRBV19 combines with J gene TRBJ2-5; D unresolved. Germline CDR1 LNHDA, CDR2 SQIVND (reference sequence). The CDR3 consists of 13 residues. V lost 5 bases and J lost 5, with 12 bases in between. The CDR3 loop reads CASSEARWETQYF. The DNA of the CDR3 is TGTGCCAGTAGTGAGGCTCGGTGGGAGACCCAGTACTTC.

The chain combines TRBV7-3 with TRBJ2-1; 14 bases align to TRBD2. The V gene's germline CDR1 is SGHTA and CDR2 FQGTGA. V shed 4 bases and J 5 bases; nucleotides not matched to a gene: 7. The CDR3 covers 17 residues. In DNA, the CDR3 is TGTGCCAGCAGCTCCTACTCGGGACTAGCGGGGGACAATGAGCAGTTCTTC. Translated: CASSSYSGLAGDNEQFF.

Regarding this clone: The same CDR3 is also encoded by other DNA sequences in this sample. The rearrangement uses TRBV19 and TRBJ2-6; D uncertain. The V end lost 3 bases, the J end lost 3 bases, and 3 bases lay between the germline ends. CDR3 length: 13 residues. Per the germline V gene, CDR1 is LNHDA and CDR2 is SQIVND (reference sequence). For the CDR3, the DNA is TGTGCCAGTAGTATCAGTGGGGCCAACGTCCTGACTTTC. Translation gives CASSISGANVLTF. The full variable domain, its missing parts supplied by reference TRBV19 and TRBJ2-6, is DGGITQSPKYLFRKEGQNVTLSCEQNLNHDAMYWYRQDPGQGLRLIYYSQIVNDFQKGDIAEGYSVSREKKESFPLTVTSAQKNPTAFYLCASSISGANVLTFGAGSRLTVL.

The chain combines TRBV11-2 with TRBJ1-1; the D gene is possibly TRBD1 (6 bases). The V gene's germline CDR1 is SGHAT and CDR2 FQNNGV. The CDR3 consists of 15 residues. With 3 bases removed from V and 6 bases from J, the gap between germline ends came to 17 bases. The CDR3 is CASSFFGVTGPEAFF. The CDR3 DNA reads TGTGCCAGCAGCTTTTTCGGAGTGACAGGCCCTGAAGCTTTCTTT. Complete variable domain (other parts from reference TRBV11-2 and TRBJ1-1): EAGVAQSPRYKIIEKRQSVAFWCNPISGHATLYWYQQILGQGPKLLIQFQNNGVVDDSQLPKDRFSAERLKGVDSTLKIQPAKLEDSAVYLCASSFFGVTGPEAFFGQGTRLTVV.

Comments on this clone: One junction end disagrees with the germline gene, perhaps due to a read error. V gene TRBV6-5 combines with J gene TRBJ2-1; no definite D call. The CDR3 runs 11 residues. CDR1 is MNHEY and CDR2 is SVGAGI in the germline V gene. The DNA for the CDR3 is TGTGCCAGCAGGGGCTACTATGAGCAGTTCTTC. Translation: CASRGYYEQFF.

CDR3 residues: CASSENVRAGDTQYF. For the CDR3, the DNA is TGTGCCAGCAGTGAAAATGTCAGGGCGGGAGATACGCAGTATTTT. The chain employs TRBV2 and TRBJ2-3, with D possibly called TRBD1 or TRBD2 (5 bases each). The CDR3 is made up of 15 amino acids. The V gene lost 2 bases and the J gene lost 5 bases, with 14 bases spanning the gap. CDR1 and CDR2 from the germline V gene are SNHLY and FYNNEI. The full variable domain, in which reference TRBV2 and TRBJ2-3 provide the parts outside the CDR3, is EPEVTQTPSHQVTQMGQEVILRCVPISNHLYFYWYRQILGQKVEFLVSFYNNEISEKSEIFDDQFSVERPDGSNFTLKIRSTKLEDSAMYFCASSENVRAGDTQYFGPGTRLTVL.

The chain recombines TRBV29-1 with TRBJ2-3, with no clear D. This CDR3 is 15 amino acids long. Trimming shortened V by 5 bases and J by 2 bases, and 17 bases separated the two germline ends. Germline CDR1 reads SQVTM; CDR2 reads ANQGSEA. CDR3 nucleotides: TGCAGCGTTAGGGCTAACTCTCCAATCACAGATACGCAGTATTTT. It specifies CSVRANSPITDTQYF.

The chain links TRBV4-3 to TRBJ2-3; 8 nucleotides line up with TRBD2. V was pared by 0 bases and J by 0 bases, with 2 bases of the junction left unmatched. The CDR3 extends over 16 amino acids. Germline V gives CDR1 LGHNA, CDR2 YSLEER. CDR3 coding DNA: TGCGCCAGCAGCCAAGAACTAGCGGAAAGCACAGATACGCAGTATTTT. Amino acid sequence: CASSQELAESTDTQYF.